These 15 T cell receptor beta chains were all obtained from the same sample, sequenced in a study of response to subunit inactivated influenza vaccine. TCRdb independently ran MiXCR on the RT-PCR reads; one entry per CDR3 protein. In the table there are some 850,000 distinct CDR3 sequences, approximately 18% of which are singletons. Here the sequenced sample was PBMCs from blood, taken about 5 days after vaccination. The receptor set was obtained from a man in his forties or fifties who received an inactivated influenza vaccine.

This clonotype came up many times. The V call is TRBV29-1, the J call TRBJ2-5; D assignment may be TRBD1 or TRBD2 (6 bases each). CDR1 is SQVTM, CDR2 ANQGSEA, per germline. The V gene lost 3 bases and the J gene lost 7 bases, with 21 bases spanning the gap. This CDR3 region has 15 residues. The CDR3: CSVEGASDSGVTQYF. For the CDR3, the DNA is TGCAGCGTTGAGGGGGCTAGTGATTCGGGGGTGACCCAGTACTTC.

CDR3 coding DNA: TGCGCCAGCAGCACAGGACAGCCCGGGGGCTATGGCTACACCTTC. Translating it yields CASSTGQPGGYGYTF. The chain couples TRBV5-1 to TRBJ1-2; perhaps TRBD1 as D (6 bases). Per germline, CDR1 SGHRS and CDR2 YFSETQ. The length of the CDR3 is 15 residues. Trimming took 4 bases from V and 4 from J, leaving 17 bases between them.

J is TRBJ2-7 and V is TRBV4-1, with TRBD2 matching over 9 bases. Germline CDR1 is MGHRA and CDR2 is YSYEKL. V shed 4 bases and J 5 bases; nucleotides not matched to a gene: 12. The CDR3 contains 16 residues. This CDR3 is CASSLQRGTSYNEQYF. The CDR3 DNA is TGCGCCAGCAGCCTACAACGAGGGACTAGCTATAACGAGCAGTACTTC.

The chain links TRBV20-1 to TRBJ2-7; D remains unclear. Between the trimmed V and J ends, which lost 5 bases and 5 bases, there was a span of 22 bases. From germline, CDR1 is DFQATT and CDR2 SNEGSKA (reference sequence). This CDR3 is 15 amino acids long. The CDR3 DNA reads TGCAGTGCTGAGGACCGGGTCTCGAGTTTGGACGAGCAGTACTTC. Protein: CSAEDRVSSLDEQYF.

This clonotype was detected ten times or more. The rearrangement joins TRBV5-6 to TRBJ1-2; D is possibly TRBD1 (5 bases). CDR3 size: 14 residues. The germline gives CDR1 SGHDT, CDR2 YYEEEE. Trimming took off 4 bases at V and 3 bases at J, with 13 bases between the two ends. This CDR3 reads CASSGTGTDYGYTF. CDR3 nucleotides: TGTGCCAGCAGCGGAACCGGGACGGACTATGGCTACACCTTC.

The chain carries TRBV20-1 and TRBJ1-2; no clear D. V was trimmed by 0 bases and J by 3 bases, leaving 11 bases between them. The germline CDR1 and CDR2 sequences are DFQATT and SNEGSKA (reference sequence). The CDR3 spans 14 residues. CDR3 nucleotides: TGCAGTGCTAGAGATCAGAAACACTACTATGGCTACACCTTC. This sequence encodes CSARDQKHYYGYTF.

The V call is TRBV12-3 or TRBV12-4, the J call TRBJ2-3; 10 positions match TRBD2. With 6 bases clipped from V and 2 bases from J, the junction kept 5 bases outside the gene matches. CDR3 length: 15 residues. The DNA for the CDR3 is TGTGCCAGCAGACGAAGCGGGGGGGCCACAGATACGCAGTATTTT. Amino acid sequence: CASRRSGGATDTQYF.

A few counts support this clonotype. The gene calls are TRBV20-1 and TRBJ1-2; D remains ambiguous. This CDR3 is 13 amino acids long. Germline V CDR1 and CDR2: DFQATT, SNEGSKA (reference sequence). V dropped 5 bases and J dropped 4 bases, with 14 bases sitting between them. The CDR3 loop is CSAPRASGYGYTF. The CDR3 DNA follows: TGCAGTGCTCCTCGGGCGTCGGGCTATGGCTACACCTTC.

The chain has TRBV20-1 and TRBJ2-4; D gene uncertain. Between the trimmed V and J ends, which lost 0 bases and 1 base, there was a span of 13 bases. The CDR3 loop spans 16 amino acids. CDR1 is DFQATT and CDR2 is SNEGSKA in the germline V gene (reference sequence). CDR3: CSARDVVTTAKNIQYF. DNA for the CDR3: TGCAGTGCTAGAGATGTGGTCACTACTGCCAAAAACATTCAGTACTTC.

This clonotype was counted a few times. CDR3 nucleotide sequence: TGTGCCAGCCAGACAGTCTATAATTCACCCCTCCACTTT. It yields the protein CASQTVYNSPLHF. The V gene is TRBV10-3, the J gene TRBJ1-6; tentative D call: TRBD1 (5 bases). V lost 10 bases, J lost 3 bases, and 10 bases lay in between. Germline values: CDR1 ENHRY, CDR2 SYGVKD. The CDR3 totals 13 residues.

The CDR3 bases are TGCAGTGCTAGAGTCCTCTCCTCTGGGGCCAACGTCCTGACTTTC. This gives the protein CSARVLSSGANVLTF. V usage is TRBV20-1 and J usage is TRBJ2-6; D is unresolved. This CDR3 comprises 15 residues. V was shortened by 1 base and J by 0 bases, with 7 bases between the two germline ends. Germline V gene data show CDR1 as DFQATT and CDR2 as SNEGSKA (reference sequence).

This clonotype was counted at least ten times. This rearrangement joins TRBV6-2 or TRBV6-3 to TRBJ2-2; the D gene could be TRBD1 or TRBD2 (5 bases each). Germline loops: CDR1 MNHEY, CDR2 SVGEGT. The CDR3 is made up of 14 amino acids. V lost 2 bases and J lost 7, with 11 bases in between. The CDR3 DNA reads TGTGCCAGCAGTTACATCGTGAGGGGCGGGGAGCTGTTTTTT. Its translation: CASSYIVRGGELFF.

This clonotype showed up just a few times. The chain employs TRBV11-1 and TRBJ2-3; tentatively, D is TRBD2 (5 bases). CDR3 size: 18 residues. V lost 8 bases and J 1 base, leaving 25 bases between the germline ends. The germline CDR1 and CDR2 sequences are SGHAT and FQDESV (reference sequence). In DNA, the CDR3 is TGTGCCAGCGGGAGTGATACGTTGTCAATTTACCGCACAGATACGCAGTATTTT. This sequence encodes CASGSDTLSIYRTDTQYF.

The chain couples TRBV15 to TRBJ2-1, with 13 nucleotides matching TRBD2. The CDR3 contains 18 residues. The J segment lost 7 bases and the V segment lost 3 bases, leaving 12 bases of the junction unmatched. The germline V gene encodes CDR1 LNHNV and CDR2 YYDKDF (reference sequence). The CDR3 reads CATSSANPGLAGSNEQFF. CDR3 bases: TGTGCCACCAGCAGTGCAAACCCGGGACTAGCGGGATCGAATGAGCAGTTCTTC.

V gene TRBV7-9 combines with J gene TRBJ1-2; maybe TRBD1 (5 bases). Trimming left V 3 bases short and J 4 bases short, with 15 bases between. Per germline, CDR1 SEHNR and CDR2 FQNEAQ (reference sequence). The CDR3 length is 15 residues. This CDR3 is CASSLGRKNLYGYTF. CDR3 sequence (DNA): TGTGCCAGCAGCTTGGGACGGAAAAATCTCTATGGCTACACCTTC.